What follows are 2 T cell receptor beta chains derived from one specimen sequenced in a study of CD8+CD57+ T cells in acquired aplastic anemia. For sequencing, patients were chosen who had shown expansion of CD8+CD57+ cells by flow cytometry. The TCR beta profiling, which covered VDJ combination and CDR3 sequence, was carried out using genomic DNA as the template. Each CDR3 protein is one row after TCRdb ran MiXCR on the reads. The profile covers fewer than 250,000 distinct CDR3 sequences, with under 55% appearing a single time and 15% to 20% taken by the ten largest. The source material was sorted CD4+, CD8+, or CD8+CD57+ T cells (not recorded which) from PBMCs. These receptors came from a human donor with aplastic anemia.

The V and J genes are TRBV20-1 and TRBJ1-2; 10 bases match TRBD1. V dropped 1 base and J dropped 4; count of bases not matched to a gene: 0. CDR1 is DFQATT, CDR2 SNEGSKA, per germline (reference sequence). The CDR3 extends over 13 amino acids. CDR3 sequence: CSARGTGGYGYTF. The CDR3 bases are TGCAGTGCTAGAGGGACAGGGGGCTATGGCTACACCTTC.

In its sample, this clonotype was seen once. The chain links TRBV5-1 to TRBJ1-2; the match to TRBD1 covers 7 bases. The V segment lost 4 bases and the J segment 3 bases; nucleotides outside the gene matches: 6. This CDR3 comprises 14 residues. Germline assignment: CDR1 SGHRS and CDR2 YFSETQ. The CDR3 DNA follows: TGCGCCAGCAGCCAGTACGGGACAGACTATGGCTACACCTTC. It codes for CASSQYGTDYGYTF.